What follows is one TCR beta chain and its context. The antigen it binds to is not known. A junction boundary mismatches the germline segment, possibly from a read error. This sample was included in a study of blood T cell repertoires in COVID-19 (dated by TCRdb to between 2020 and 2021). About the full investigation: The collaborator samples originated in the United States, Italy and Spain and spanned the acute and convalescent phases of COVID-19. Sample metadata almost always included a de-identified subject ID, COVID-19 status, age in years and sex. Samples were obtained from the ongoing ImmuneRACE study (first 160 participants) and from some 1,300 subjects provided by 6 global collaborators. Deeply sampled blood TCRbeta repertoires from subjects exposed to, actively infected with, or recovered from COVID-19 were included in the dataset. The prospective study material was composed of cDNA or gDNA derived from T cells, B-cell-depleted T cells, or PBMCs. The repertoires were released in a freely available public database intended as a resource for research on the immune response to SARS-CoV-2. HLA class I and class II types, where available, came from metadata supplied by the sample provider rather than from assay-based typing.

What the research found in general, with its limitations: Clinical and demographic metadata were provided uncurated, with the amount varying by source and participant.

TCRbeta CDR3 regions were amplified from genomic DNA using the immunoSEQ Assay, a bias-controlled multiplex PCR. The study's own analysis went as follows. Within the assay, amplification of reference gene primers was used to estimate how many nucleated cells each sample contained. To quantify the absolute abundance of each unique TCRbeta CDR3 rearrangement, sequence reads were collapsed and filtered. For each sample, productive Simpson clonality was calculated as the square root of Simpson's diversity index across productive rearrangements. In its TCRdb copy, this immuneACCESS table keeps in-frame sequences only and misses some clones. Where compared with another copy, unresolved V genes explain less than half of these, and the others have no known cause. The DNA gave D and trimming, while V, J and clone size come from that table. Present in this sample are roughly 250,000 clones, roughly 90% of which were seen just once. Around 12% of the sample rests with the top ten.

CDR3 length: 15 amino acids, cysteine to phenylalanine. The CDR3 DNA has 45 bases and is translated from base 1. From the germline V gene, CDR1 is LGHNT and CDR2 is FRNRAP. One collaborating source in Seattle enrolled patients while the patients were actively infected and followed the patients over time throughout the course of disease. Each collaborating institution followed its own protocols to collect whole blood in K2EDTA tubes. Collaborator samples were shipped for TCRbeta analysis as frozen whole blood, isolated PBMCs, or DNA extracted from either sample type. The origin of this receptor is a woman in her 30s with COVID-19, enrolled during active disease. Sequenced material: peripheral blood. The V and J genes are TRBV12-5 and TRBJ1-3; possibly the D gene is TRBD1, per 5 matching bases. For the CDR3, the sequence is CASGLMGGAGNTIYF. The DNA reads as follows: TGTGCTAGCGGTTTGATGGGGGGGGCTGGAAACACCATATATTTT.